A single sample gave rise to the 5 T cell receptor beta chains below, sequenced in a study of blood T cell repertoires in COVID-19. Clones were read by immunoSEQ multiplex PCR, and TCRdb kept only the in-frame ones, dropping some. There are 70,000 or so clones in the sample; around 82% occur only once, and roughly a sixth lies in the top ten. The sample consisted of peripheral blood. These receptors were taken from a human donor in a cohort sampled during active COVID-19.

Here the CDR3 reads CASSLEAFYEQYF. For the CDR3, the DNA is TGTGCCAGCAGCTTAGAAGCGTTCTACGAGCAGTACTTC. The rearrangement links TRBV7-2 to TRBJ2-7; D is ambiguous. Between the trimmed V and J ends, which lost 1 base and 3 bases, there was a span of 7 bases. CDR3 size: 13 residues. Germline lookup yields CDR1 SGHTA and CDR2 FQGNSA.

This chain uses TRBV4-3 with TRBJ2-7; D gene uncertain. V lost 1 base and J lost 7, with 14 bases in between. Germline loops: CDR1 LGHNA, CDR2 YSLEER. The CDR3 has 14 amino acids. The CDR3 region has the DNA TGCGCCAGCAGCCAAGTTCACCGCGAGAGTGAGCAGTACTTC. Its protein product is CASSQVHRESEQYF.

This clone turned up a few times. V usage is TRBV23-1 and J usage is TRBJ1-2; tentatively, D is TRBD1 (5 bases). TRBV23-1 falls under the ORF class, with uncertain function. The V end was cut by 0 bases, the J end by 2 bases, with 10 bases between. The CDR3 length is 15 residues. CDR3 nucleotides: TGCGCCAGCAGTCAATCTGTCAGGGTAAACTATGGCTACACCTTC. This gives the protein CASSQSVRVNYGYTF.

V is TRBV27 and J is TRBJ1-2; 7 bases line up with TRBD1. Germline CDR1 and CDR2: MNHEY and SMNVEV (reference sequence). The CDR3 is made up of 16 amino acids. The trim removed 2 bases at V and 1 base at J, leaving 7 bases unmatched. The CDR3 sequence: CASSLKGGQINYGYTF. The DNA of the CDR3 is TGTGCCAGCAGTTTAAAAGGGGGACAGATTAACTATGGCTACACCTTC.

The chain employs TRBV2 and TRBJ1-4; TRBD1 might be the D (5 bases). The CDR3 is 16 residues long. Trimming removed 0 bases from V and 9 bases from J, with 17 bases in between. Germline assignment: CDR1 SNHLY and CDR2 FYNNEI. CDR3 loop: CASSEAWGRAAQKLFF. DNA for the CDR3: TGTGCCAGCAGTGAAGCGTGGGGCAGGGCGGCACAAAAACTGTTTTTT.